Listed below are T cell receptor beta chains from one sample, sequenced in a study of tumor-infiltrating lymphocytes in primary liver carcinoma. TCRdb itself ran the multiplex PCR reads through MiXCR, one entry per CDR3 protein. There are some 21,000 distinct CDR3 sequences in the sample; over 60% occur only once, and roughly 43% lies in the top ten. Material for sequencing was liver tumor tissue from sampling region 1. Receptors were obtained from a woman aged 25 to 39 with primary liver carcinoma and hepatitis B virus infection. CDR3s include the opening cysteine and the closing phenylalanine or tryptophan. D genes are given only for firm matches. The size entry is marked missing in some rows and otherwise reads once, few, many or a size class.

cdr3_aa cdr3_nt clone_size j_call cdr3_length v_call d_call
CARSFGTPKAPRYF TGTGCCAGGAGCTTTGGGACGCCGAAGGCGCCGCGGTATTTT - TRBJ2-3 14 TRBV11-3 -
CASSQTVTGVYISNEQYF TGCGCCAGCAGCCAAACTGTGACGGGGGTTTACATTAGCAACGAGCAGTACTTC - TRBJ2-7 18 TRBV4-3 -
CARSTGGSNQPHHF TGTGCCAGGAGCACAGGGGGTAGCAATCAGCCCCACCATTTT - TRBJ1-5 14 TRBV5-6 TRBD1
CTSSRTGDEQYF TGTACCAGCAGCCGGACAGGAGACGAGCAGTACTTC few TRBJ2-7 12 TRBV7-9 TRBD1
CAWRGLAGKSYGQYF TGTGCCTGGAGAGGACTAGCGGGGAAGTCCTACGGGCAGTACTTC once TRBJ2-7 15 TRBV30 TRBD2
CASSQNVVGAIDEQFF TGCGCCAGCAGCCAAAACGTAGTGGGAGCCATAGATGAACAGTTCTTC - TRBJ2-1 16 TRBV4-3 -
CSSSYKDSSSYDKYF TGTTCCAGCAGTTACAAGGACAGCAGCTCCTACGACAAGTACTTC - TRBJ2-7 15 TRBV6-5 -
CASGYRDNQPPHF TGTGCCAGCGGTTACCGGGACAATCAGCCCCCGCACTTT - TRBJ1-5 13 TRBV6-2/TRBV6-3 -
CASSLTGTSGSTRDLFF TGCGCCAGCAGCCTGACCGGGACTAGCGGGAGCACCAGGGACCTGTTTTTT - TRBJ2-2 17 TRBV5-1 TRBD2
CACSLAPRFTGSCFF - - TRBJ2-2 15 TRBV5-6 -
CASTPSSDYSCNEQFF TGCGCCAGCACTCCGTCCTCAGACTATTCCTGCAATGAGCAGTTCTTC - TRBJ2-1 16 TRBV5-1 -
CASRVGQGSYNEQFF TGTGCCAGCAGGGTGGGACAGGGCTCCTACAATGAGCAGTTCTTC medium-sized TRBJ2-1 15 TRBV12-3/TRBV12-4 TRBD1
CASSWDSTPNRDTRYF TGTGCCAGCAGCTGGGACTCTACCCCCAACAGAGATACGCGGTATTTT - TRBJ2-3 16 TRBV6-6 -
CTSLFGGGRVGNEQFF TGTACCAGCTTATTTGGAGGCGGGAGAGTGGGCAATGAGCAGTTCTTC - TRBJ2-1 16 TRBV11-2 TRBD2
CDSSTDKGLTHYF TGTGACAGCAGTACCGACAAGGGGCTGACCCATTACTTC - TRBJ2-5 13 TRBV6-5 -
CATQTIRLERGNEQFF TGCGCCACCCAAACAATTCGCCTAGAACGAGGGAATGAGCAGTTCTTC medium-sized TRBJ2-1 16 TRBV10-2 -
CASSLGYLRDHCF TGTGCCAGCAGCTTAGGATACCTCCGCGATCATTGCTTC - TRBJ2-7 13 TRBV11-1 -
CVSSSGGLSNDQYF TGTGTCAGCAGCTCGGGAGGCCTCTCCAACGATCAGTACTTC - TRBJ2-7 14 TRBV7-9 TRBD2
CARTQGGDGGYTF TGTGCCAGAACTCAGGGGGGGGATGGAGGCTACACATTC - TRBJ1-2 13 TRBV11-2 TRBD1
CAIQGRLAGVVRGELSF TGTGCCATCCAGGGCCGGCTAGCGGGAGTGGTTCGAGGGGAGCTGTCTTTT - TRBJ2-2 17 TRBV6-5 TRBD2
CAGSFPPPSTDAQYF TGTGCCGGCAGTTTCCCCCCTCCTAGCACAGATGCGCAGTATTTT - TRBJ2-3 15 TRBV12-3/TRBV12-4 -
CAGSLTGQVGQPQHF TGTGCCGGCAGCCTTACTGGCCAGGTCGGTCAGCCCCAGCATTTT - TRBJ1-5 15 TRBV7-8 -
CDSSPGGSSYYEQFF TGTGACAGCAGCCCAGGGGGTAGCTCCTACTATGAGCAGTTCTTC - TRBJ2-1 15 TRBV7-9 TRBD1
CAGSAGLAGIVDTQNF TGTGCCGGCAGTGCGGGACTAGCGGGTATTGTTGATACGCAGAATTTT - TRBJ2-3 16 TRBV11-2 TRBD2
CASSLAPRITVELFF TGTGCAAGCAGCTTGGCACCCAGAATCACCGTGGAGCTGTTTTTT - TRBJ2-2 15 TRBV5-6 -
CASSLGGKLFF TGTGCCAGCAGCTTAGGGGGGAAACTGTTTTTT - TRBJ1-4 11 TRBV11-2 -
CVSSSRQIETQYF TGTGTCAGCAGCTCTAGACAGATAGAGACCCAGTATTTC - TRBJ2-5 13 TRBV11-2 -
CASSFAGREGTQYF TGTGCCAGCAGTTTCGCAGGGCGCGAAGGGACCCAGTACTTC - TRBJ2-5 14 TRBV11-1 -
CASRRGGSYEQYF TGTGCCAGCCGGCGGGGGGGCTCCTACGAGCAGTACTTC - TRBJ2-7 13 TRBV13 TRBD2
CASSLEGEVYEQYF TGTGCCAGCAGCTTGGAGGGGGAAGTTTACGAGCAGTACTTC - TRBJ2-7 14 TRBV6-1 -
CTSSLEASGVDTQYF TGTACCAGCAGCTTAGAGGCTAGCGGGGTGGATACGCAGTATTTT - TRBJ2-3 15 TRBV11-2 TRBD2
CVSREVISYNEQFF TGTGTCAGCAGGGAGGTGATCTCCTACAATGAGCAGTTCTTC - TRBJ2-1 14 TRBV28 -
CTSGLAGREEAQYF TGTACCAGCGGCTTAGCAGGGCGCGAAGAGGCCCAGTACTTC - TRBJ2-5 14 TRBV11-1 -
CASSYSAGGSFIFNKQFF TGTGCCAGCAGTTACTCCGCTGGCGGGAGCTTCATTTTCAATAAGCAGTTCTTC - TRBJ2-1 18 TRBV6-2/TRBV6-3 TRBD2
CASTTGLSLGETQYF TGTGCCAGCACCACGGGACTCTCCCTCGGGGAGACCCAGTACTTC many TRBJ2-5 15 TRBV28 -
CATGNLAAIYNEQFF TGTGCCACCGGGAATCTAGCGGCCATCTACAATGAGCAGTTCTTC - TRBJ2-1 15 TRBV24-1 TRBD2
CANSLPAQDYGYTF TGTGCCAACAGCTTACCTGCTCAGGACTATGGCTACACCTTC once TRBJ1-2 14 TRBV11-2 -
CASSARCRGRKRRSKTEAFF TGTGCCAGCAGCGCTCGGTGCAGGGGGCGCAAGAGGCGGAGTAAGACTGAAGCTTTCTTT - TRBJ1-1 20 TRBV11-2 TRBD1
CSVVHRGGDYTF TGCAGCGTTGTCCACCGGGGTGGCGACTACACCTTC - TRBJ1-2 12 TRBV29-1 -
CASSYRGNRPQDF TGTGCCAGCAGTTACCGGGGCAATCGGCCCCAGGATTTT few TRBJ1-5 13 TRBV6-2/TRBV6-3 -
CSVETGGTEASF TGCAGCGTCGAGACAGGGGGAACTGAAGCTTCCTTT - TRBJ1-1 12 TRBV29-1 TRBD1